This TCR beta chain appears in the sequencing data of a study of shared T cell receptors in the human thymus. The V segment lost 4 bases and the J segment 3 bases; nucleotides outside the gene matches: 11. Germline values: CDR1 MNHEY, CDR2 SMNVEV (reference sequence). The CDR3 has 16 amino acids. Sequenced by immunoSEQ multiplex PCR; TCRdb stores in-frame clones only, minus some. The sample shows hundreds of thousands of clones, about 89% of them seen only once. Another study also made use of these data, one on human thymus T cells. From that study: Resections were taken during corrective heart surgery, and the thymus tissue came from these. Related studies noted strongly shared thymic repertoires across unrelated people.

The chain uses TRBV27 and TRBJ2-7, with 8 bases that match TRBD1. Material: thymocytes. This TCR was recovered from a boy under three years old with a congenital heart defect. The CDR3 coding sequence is TGTGCCAGCAGTTCCTCCCCCACAGGGGGACGCTACGAGCAGTACTTC. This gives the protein CASSSSPTGGRYEQYF.